Reported below is one TCR beta chain. This clone showed up many times. The clone's antigen remains unknown. The read gets to within 3 residues of the CDR3 end, and the germline J gene fills in the rest. The data derive from a study of T cell clonality in common variable immunodeficiency (dated by TCRdb to about 2015). The research as a whole found: Fewer deletions and N-nucleotide insertions were reportedly observed in CVID TCRbeta sequences, and highly modified clones with 13 or more V deletions were reportedly absent from CVID TCRbeta sequences. Increased TCRbeta clonality was found in CVID subjects compared with healthy controls (t-test p = 0.018), with the increase being most characteristic of about a third of subjects. According to the authors, figuring out what caused the increased clonality in CVID would require sequencing the repertoires of T cell subpopulations. Healthy controls shared more TCRbeta clones with each other than CVID subjects shared among themselves (p < 0.0001). Differences among patients in the CVID cohort limited the correlations between repertoire features and clinical complications. Even though DNA input was the same, control samples had an average of about 89,000 unique sequences each, compared with about 31,000 in CVID samples.

Standard criteria were used to diagnose CVID, namely serum IgG, IgA and/or IgM reduced below the normal range together with specific antibody deficiency. A total of 44 subjects (approximately 15 female and around 29 male; age range 9 to 64 years, mean age roughly 38) were included in the CVID group. Most of the CVID patients and most of the healthy controls were of Caucasian heritage. Replacement immunoglobulin therapy had been administered to all CVID subjects for at least one year at the time of study participation. When blood was collected, none of the CVID subjects were ill or on immunomodulatory or immunosuppressive medication. From each donor, about 5 to 8.5 ml of heparinized peripheral whole blood was collected. TCRbeta CDR3 repertoires were sequenced from genomic DNA of adults with common variable immune deficiency (CVID) and healthy adult controls. Diluted blood was subjected to density centrifugation over Hypaque 1077 or Ficoll-Paque for isolation of peripheral blood mononuclear cells. Genomic DNA was obtained from unsorted mononuclear cells using either Qiagen column purification or a centrifugation-based method.

Equivalent amounts of genomic DNA from CVID and control samples were used as sequencing input. For every sample, a 60 bp segment covering the rearranged TCRbeta CDR3 region was amplified and then sequenced. The immunoSEQ assay, a bias-corrected multiplex PCR combined with high-throughput sequencing, was used to amplify TCRbeta. In the source study's methods: Every unique nucleotide sequence was considered a clone and was annotated with V, D and J genes, copy number and frequency. Sequences were labeled productive if in frame, and non-productive if out of frame or containing stop codons. As previously described, Shannon's entropy was used to calculate clonality. Mean CDR3 Kyte-Doolittle hydropathy was derived from the predicted amino acid sequences of productive clones. Using the R hclust function, scaled V gene usage was clustered hierarchically with Manhattan distance and complete linkage. Sharing of clones by CDR3 amino acid sequence was evaluated by resampling 12 repertoires per group over 100 rounds. The repertoires were searched for approximately 70 published EBV-specific TCRbeta sequences and some 240 published CMV-specific TCRbeta sequences. A couple of CVID samples yielding fewer than 10,000 sequences were excluded from analysis, leaving more than 35 CVID repertoires. The table comes from immuneACCESS by way of TCRdb, which keeps in-frame sequences with V and J called. Part of the clones is missing from these tables; in studies checked, under half for an unresolved V gene and the rest for unknown reasons. The DNA gave D and trimming, while V, J and clone size come from that table. The sample comprises about 34,000 clones, and every one was counted more than once. More than 25% of the sample lies in the top ten.

The CDR3 contains 15 residues, cysteine and phenylalanine counted. Shown are 36 bases from within the CDR3, in frame from base 1. The CDR1 and CDR2 encoded by the germline V gene are SGHRS and YFSETQ. V is cut by 2 bases and J by 4 bases, and the space between the germline ends is 12 bases. Material for sequencing was peripheral blood mononuclear cells. The TCR comes from a human donor with common variable immunodeficiency. The chain is assembled from TRBV5-1 and TRBJ1-4; a confident D gene designation cannot be given. The CDR3: CASSFAASVNEKLFF. The CDR3 DNA, read in part, is TGCGCCAGCAGCTTTGCCGCGTCGGTTAATGAAAAA.